Listed below are T cell receptor beta chains from one sample, sequenced in a study of cytomegalovirus exposure and HLA in healthy donors. The table came from immunoSEQ multiplex PCR; TCRdb's copy has only in-frame clones and leaves some out. The sample consists of tens of thousands of clones, 70% to 80% of them appearing once. The sample was PBMCs. These receptors all come from a woman in her sixties in good health and CMV-seropositive. CDR3s include the opening cysteine and the closing phenylalanine or tryptophan. D genes are given only for firm matches. For some rows the clone size is stated as once, few or many, or as a class when expanded; others skip it.

CDR3 length: 15
D gene: TRBD1
V gene: TRBV6-4
J gene: TRBJ1-1
clone size: -
CDR3 protein: CASSVGTGGDTEAFF
CDR3 DNA: TGTGCCAGCAGTGTCGGGACAGGGGGGGACACTGAAGCTTTCTTT

CDR3 length: 17
D gene: TRBD2
V gene: TRBV25-1
J gene: TRBJ2-1
clone size: once
CDR3 protein: CASSELGTSGGYNEQFF
CDR3 DNA: TGTGCCAGCAGTGAACTGGGGACTAGCGGGGGGTACAATGAGCAGTTCTTC

CDR3 length: 15
D gene: TRBD2
V gene: TRBV7-3
J gene: TRBJ2-3
clone size: once
CDR3 protein: CASSWSGGYTDTQYF
CDR3 DNA: TGTGCCAGCAGCTGGAGCGGGGGCTACACAGATACGCAGTATTTT

CDR3 length: 14
D gene: -
V gene: TRBV7-2
J gene: TRBJ1-2
clone size: few
CDR3 protein: CASSLAGPSGGYTF
CDR3 DNA: TGTGCCAGCAGCTTAGCCGGGCCCTCGGGGGGCTACACCTTC

CDR3 length: 18
D gene: TRBD2
V gene: TRBV4-3
J gene: TRBJ2-3
clone size: few
CDR3 protein: CASSLRDRGGPSTDTQYF
CDR3 DNA: TGCGCCAGCAGCCTTCGGGACCGCGGGGGGCCTAGCACAGATACGCAGTATTTT

CDR3 length: 14
D gene: -
V gene: TRBV7-2
J gene: TRBJ1-5
clone size: -
CDR3 protein: CASSLGFGNQPQHF
CDR3 DNA: TGTGCCAGCAGCTTAGGTTTCGGGAATCAGCCCCAGCATTTT

CDR3 length: 17
D gene: TRBD1
V gene: TRBV5-5
J gene: TRBJ1-1
clone size: -
CDR3 protein: CASSRWGTGDLNTEAFF
CDR3 DNA: TGTGCCAGCAGCCGGTGGGGGACAGGGGACCTGAACACTGAAGCTTTCTTT

CDR3 length: 15
D gene: -
V gene: TRBV7-2
J gene: TRBJ2-6
clone size: -
CDR3 protein: CASSSEGAGANVLTF
CDR3 DNA: TGTGCCAGCAGCTCCGAGGGCGCTGGGGCCAACGTCCTGACTTTC

CDR3 length: 15
D gene: TRBD1
V gene: TRBV7-9
J gene: TRBJ1-3
clone size: few
CDR3 protein: CASRGQGASGNTIYF
CDR3 DNA: TGTGCCAGTCGGGGGCAGGGGGCTTCGGGAAACACCATATATTTT

CDR3 length: 15
D gene: -
V gene: TRBV7-6
J gene: TRBJ1-2
clone size: medium-sized
CDR3 protein: CASSSPGEGAYGYTF
CDR3 DNA: TGTGCCAGCAGTTCACCAGGGGAAGGGGCTTATGGCTACACCTTC

CDR3 length: 12
D gene: -
V gene: TRBV6-1
J gene: TRBJ1-4
clone size: -
CDR3 protein: CASTNPNEKLFF
CDR3 DNA: TGTGCCAGCACTAATCCTAATGAAAAACTGTTTTTT

CDR3 length: 18
D gene: -
V gene: TRBV15
J gene: TRBJ2-1
clone size: few
CDR3 protein: CATSRDITAGSSYNEQFF
CDR3 DNA: TGTGCCACCAGCAGAGATATAACGGCGGGAAGCTCCTACAATGAGCAGTTCTTC

CDR3 length: 17
D gene: -
V gene: TRBV7-2
J gene: TRBJ2-3
clone size: -
CDR3 protein: CASSLYLRGFPEDTQYF
CDR3 DNA: TGTGCCAGCAGCTTATATCTTCGAGGGTTCCCCGAAGATACGCAGTATTTT

CDR3 length: 14
D gene: TRBD1
V gene: TRBV19
J gene: TRBJ1-1
clone size: few
CDR3 protein: CASRWDRTNTEAFF
CDR3 DNA: TGTGCCAGTCGGTGGGACAGAACTAACACTGAAGCTTTCTTT

CDR3 length: 14
D gene: -
V gene: TRBV5-1
J gene: TRBJ2-7
clone size: -
CDR3 protein: CASRGTMNSYEQYF
CDR3 DNA: TGCGCCAGCAGGGGGACAATGAACTCCTACGAGCAGTACTTC

CDR3 length: 14
D gene: -
V gene: TRBV7-2
J gene: TRBJ1-2
clone size: -
CDR3 protein: CASSLHDGNYGYTF
CDR3 DNA: TGTGCCAGCAGCTTACATGACGGGAACTATGGCTACACCTTC

CDR3 length: 15
D gene: -
V gene: TRBV6-5
J gene: TRBJ1-4
clone size: -
CDR3 protein: CASRSFQGRSEKLFF
CDR3 DNA: TGTGCCAGCAGATCCTTTCAGGGTAGGAGTGAAAAACTGTTTTTT

CDR3 length: 14
D gene: TRBD1
V gene: TRBV6-5
J gene: TRBJ1-1
clone size: -
CDR3 protein: CASSSGQGVRGAFF
CDR3 DNA: TGTGCCAGCAGTTCTGGACAGGGGGTGAGGGGGGCTTTCTTT

CDR3 length: 16
D gene: -
V gene: TRBV10-1
J gene: TRBJ2-1
clone size: few
CDR3 protein: CASSETGLRSYNEQFF
CDR3 DNA: TGCGCCAGCAGTGAGACAGGGCTCCGCTCCTACAATGAGCAGTTCTTC

CDR3 length: 14
D gene: -
V gene: TRBV19
J gene: TRBJ1-3
clone size: -
CDR3 protein: CASTFASSGNTIYF
CDR3 DNA: TGTGCCAGCACCTTCGCGAGCTCTGGAAACACCATATATTTT

CDR3 length: 15
D gene: -
V gene: TRBV9
J gene: TRBJ2-5
clone size: few
CDR3 protein: CASSVDSGGVVTQYF
CDR3 DNA: TGTGCCAGCAGCGTAGATTCAGGAGGGGTGGTGACCCAGTACTTC

CDR3 length: 17
D gene: -
V gene: TRBV7-6
J gene: TRBJ2-2
clone size: once
CDR3 protein: CAVGASLTSRPTGELFF
CDR3 DNA: TGTGCCGTAGGGGCAAGCCTCACTTCCCGACCCACCGGGGAGCTGTTTTTT

CDR3 length: 14
D gene: TRBD2
V gene: TRBV11-3
J gene: TRBJ2-7
clone size: -
CDR3 protein: CASSPGLAGGEQYF
CDR3 DNA: TGTGCCAGCAGCCCGGGACTAGCGGGGGGTGAGCAGTACTTC

CDR3 length: 14
D gene: -
V gene: TRBV6-5
J gene: TRBJ1-1
clone size: -
CDR3 protein: CASSRLRGNTEAFF
CDR3 DNA: TGTGCCAGCAGTCGGCTAAGGGGAAACACTGAAGCTTTCTTT

CDR3 length: 13
D gene: -
V gene: TRBV18
J gene: TRBJ1-1
clone size: -
CDR3 protein: CASSLDRLTEAFF
CDR3 DNA: TGTGCCAGCTCCCTCGACAGGCTCACTGAAGCTTTCTTT

CDR3 length: 13
D gene: TRBD1
V gene: TRBV2
J gene: TRBJ1-2
clone size: -
CDR3 protein: CASSGTGGLGYTF
CDR3 DNA: TGTGCCAGCAGTGGGACAGGGGGCCTTGGCTACACCTTC

CDR3 length: 14
D gene: -
V gene: TRBV14
J gene: TRBJ1-2
clone size: -
CDR3 protein: CASSQISGAYGYTF
CDR3 DNA: TGTGCCAGCAGCCAAATCTCAGGGGCCTATGGCTACACCTTC

CDR3 length: 11
D gene: -
V gene: TRBV29-1
J gene: TRBJ1-4
clone size: -
CDR3 protein: CSVNPGGTMFF
CDR3 DNA: TGCAGCGTCAACCCCGGGGGGACGATGTTTTTT

CDR3 length: 14
D gene: TRBD1
V gene: TRBV29-1
J gene: TRBJ1-3
clone size: few
CDR3 protein: CSVAPGGTGNTIYF
CDR3 DNA: TGCAGCGTCGCCCCAGGGGGAACTGGAAACACCATATATTTT

CDR3 length: 15
D gene: TRBD2
V gene: TRBV2
J gene: TRBJ2-3
clone size: -
CDR3 protein: CASSRLAAGTDTQYF
CDR3 DNA: TGTGCCAGCAGTCGACTAGCGGCTGGCACAGATACGCAGTATTTT

CDR3 length: 13
D gene: -
V gene: TRBV5-1
J gene: TRBJ1-1
clone size: -
CDR3 protein: CASSLGQVPEAFF
CDR3 DNA: TGCGCCAGCAGCTTGGGACAGGTCCCTGAAGCTTTCTTT

CDR3 length: 15
D gene: TRBD1
V gene: TRBV6-6
J gene: TRBJ1-6
clone size: once
CDR3 protein: CASTTQGQVPSPLHF
CDR3 DNA: TGTGCCAGCACCACACAGGGACAGGTTCCTTCACCCCTCCACTTT